The 18 T cell receptor beta chains in this list originate from one sample, sequenced in a study of T-cell memory formation after mild COVID-19 (dated by TCRdb to 2020 to 2023). Receptor libraries were prepared by 5' RACE. The instrument was an Illumina NovaSeq 6000. TCRdb trimmed public reads at Q25 via fastp, called clones via MiXCR and kept in-frame beta chains. Entries that share a CDR3 protein sequence are merged under the most common genes and DNA. The sample table holds under 400,000 distinct CDR3 sequences, of which 28% were seen once. The biggest ten clones account for approximately 13% of the sample. Sequenced material: PBMCs or a T cell subset sorted from them (not recorded which). The source is an adult woman who had mild COVID-19 (a few samples of this study predate the infection). The sample titles of this study are shuffled in the database, so cell type and time point are left out; the donor was told from shared clones.

This CDR3 reads CASSEMVGGETQYF. CDR3 coding DNA: TGTGCCAGCAGTGAGATGGTCGGAGGAGAGACCCAGTACTTC. This sequence joins TRBV2 and TRBJ2-5; tentative D call: TRBD2 (5 bases). The CDR3 totals 14 residues. Germline loops: CDR1 SNHLY, CDR2 FYNNEI. The V end was cut by 3 bases, the J end by 4 bases, with 12 bases between. Full variable domain (rest looked up from reference TRBV2 and TRBJ2-5): EPEVTQTPSHQVTQMGQEVILRCVPISNHLYFYWYRQILGQKVEFLVSFYNNEISEKSEIFDDQFSVERPDGSNFTLKIRSTKLEDSAMYFCASSEMVGGETQYFGPGTRLLVL.

This clonotype came up a few times. The chain is built from TRBV5-6 and TRBJ1-1; D perhaps matches TRBD1 (5 bases). V lost 4 bases and J lost 6, with 22 bases in between. Germline V lookup: CDR1 SGHDT, CDR2 YYEEEE. CDR3 length: 16 amino acids. CDR3 residues: CASSGRSWGDGPEAFF. Written as DNA, the CDR3 is TGTGCCAGCAGCGGTCGCTCGTGGGGGGATGGCCCTGAAGCTTTCTTT.

A word on this clonotype: A junction boundary mismatches the germline segment, possibly from a read error. V gene TRBV7-7 combines with J gene TRBJ2-1, with 9 positions matching TRBD1. The CDR3 covers 14 residues. Germline V gives CDR1 SSHAT, CDR2 FNYEAQ (reference sequence). The CDR3 loop is CASSTGTGWTEQFF. The CDR3 DNA reads TGTGCTAGCAGCACCGGGACAGGGTGGACTGAGCAGTTCTTC.

A few counts support this clonotype. The chain joins TRBV24-1 to TRBJ1-2; perhaps TRBD1 as D (5 bases). Germline assignment: CDR1 KGHDR and CDR2 SFDVKD. V lost 4 bases, J lost 0 bases, and 11 bases lay in between. This CDR3 is built from 15 residues. The CDR3, as DNA: TGTGCCACCAGTGACCCGGGACTGACTAACTATGGCTACACCTTC. Amino acids: CATSDPGLTNYGYTF.

This clonotype was seen only a few times. The genes are TRBV7-3 and TRBJ2-1, with 8 bases matching TRBD2. The trim removed 3 bases at V and 6 bases at J, leaving 7 bases unmatched. The CDR3 has 15 residues. Germline CDR1 SGHTA, CDR2 FQGTGA. This CDR3 reads CASSFFAGGRNEQFF. Here the CDR3 DNA reads TGTGCCAGCAGCTTCTTCGCGGGAGGTCGCAATGAGCAGTTCTTC.

This clonotype appeared a few times. This chain links TRBV21-1 with TRBJ1-1; the table assigns TRBD1, which was not confirmed against the DNA. TRBV21-1 is listed as a pseudogene. The CDR3 is 14 residues long. The CDR3 reads CASSTRTGNTEAFF. CDR3 bases: TGTGCCAGCAGCACGCGGACAGGTAACACTGAAGCTTTCTTT.

This clonotype was found a few times. The CDR3 spells CASRQQGARRGYTF. CDR3 sequence (DNA): TGTGCCAGCAGGCAACAGGGGGCCCGTCGGGGCTACACCTTC. The chain joins TRBV12-3 or TRBV12-4 to TRBJ1-2, with TRBD1 matching 9 bases. The CDR3 sequence is 14 residues long. J was trimmed by 8 bases and V by 6 bases; bases with no gene match: 10.

The chain couples TRBV30 to TRBJ1-5; D is possibly TRBD1 (5 bases). Germline loops: CDR1 GTSNPN, CDR2 SVGIG (reference sequence). CDR3 length equals 15 residues. V lost 3 bases and J lost 0, with 12 bases in between. The DNA for the CDR3 is TGTGCCTGGAGCGAAGACAGTTATAGCAATCAGCCCCAGCATTTT. Encoded protein: CAWSEDSYSNQPQHF. Together with reference TRBV30 and TRBJ1-5, the CDR3 gives the full variable domain: SQTIHQWPATLVQPVGSPLSLECTVEGTSNPNLYWYRQAAGRGLQLLFYSVGIGQISSEVPQNLSASRPQDRQFILSSKKLLLSDSGFYLCAWSEDSYSNQPQHFGDGTRLSIL.

This clonotype was counted only a few times. The chain couples TRBV12-3 or TRBV12-4 to TRBJ2-1, with TRBD2 identical over 9 bases. This CDR3 region has 15 residues. Germline trimming cut 7 bases from V and 0 bases from J; bases unmatched to any gene: 4. The CDR3 loop is CASISGGSSYNEQFF. In DNA, the CDR3 is TGTGCCAGCATCAGCGGGGGGAGCTCCTACAATGAGCAGTTCTTC.

This clonotype was found a few times. This chain links TRBV9 with TRBJ2-2; possibly TRBD2 for D (6 bases). V lost 4 bases to trimming and J lost 4 bases, with 8 bases between them. The germline gives CDR1 SGDLS, CDR2 YYNGEE. This CDR3 has 13 amino acids. The DNA for the CDR3 is TGTGCCAGCAGCCTAGCGATCACCGGGGAGCTGTTTTTT. This translates into CASSLAITGELFF.

This clonotype was detected a few times. The chain employs TRBV4-1 and TRBJ2-1; TRBD1 agrees at 7 bases. Trimming cost V 4 bases and J 1 base; bases outside gene matches: 4. Germline-derived CDR1 and CDR2 are MGHRA and YSYEKL. This CDR3 comprises 15 residues. The CDR3 DNA reads as TGCGCCAGCAGCCCTGGACAGGTTTCCTACAATGAGCAGTTCTTC. This sequence encodes CASSPGQVSYNEQFF.

The rearrangement joins TRBV21-1 to TRBJ1-2. TRBV21-1 is a known pseudogene. The CDR3 is 14 amino acids. The CDR3 protein is CASSKGGSLCGYTF. The CDR3 DNA sequence: TGTGCCAGCAGCAAAGGAGGTAGTCTCTGTGGCTACACCTTC.

The sample holds a few counts of this clonotype. The rearrangement links TRBV15 to TRBJ2-1, with TRBD1 matching over 7 bases. V shed 3 bases and J 4 bases; nucleotides not matched to a gene: 9. The CDR3 totals 16 residues. Germline V lookup: CDR1 LNHNV, CDR2 YYDKDF (reference sequence). CDR3 nucleotide sequence: TGTGCCACCAGCAGTCCTAGGGACAGTATATACAATGAGCAGTTCTTC. The encoded protein is CATSSPRDSIYNEQFF.

The chain recombines TRBV29-1 with TRBJ2-2; D assignment may be TRBD1 or TRBD2 (5 bases each). CDR1 is SQVTM, CDR2 ANQGSEA, per germline. V was trimmed by 2 bases and J by 2 bases, leaving 12 bases between them. The CDR3 has 15 amino acids. The DNA of the CDR3 is TGCAGCGTTGAATCGGGACCCCAAAACACCGGGGAGCTGTTTTTT. Residues: CSVESGPQNTGELFF.

The chain couples TRBV29-1 to TRBJ1-1; TRBD1 matches at 9 bases. J was trimmed by 4 bases and V by 5 bases; bases with no gene match: 2. Per germline, CDR1 SQVTM and CDR2 ANQGSEA. The CDR3 runs 12 residues. CDR3 DNA: TGCAGCGTTACAGGGGGCCCCACTGAAGCTTTCTTT. It translates to CSVTGGPTEAFF.

This clonotype was observed a handful of times. The chain combines TRBV6-5 with TRBJ1-1, with a tentative D call TRBD1 (6 bases). V was trimmed by 7 bases and J by 4 bases, leaving 13 bases between them. The CDR3 is 13 amino acids. The germline CDR1 and CDR2 sequences are MNHEY and SVGAGI. The CDR3 DNA is TGTGCCAGCAATTTGGGGGGCGGCACTGAAGCTTTCTTT. Translating gives CASNLGGGTEAFF.

This clonotype was counted between two and nine times. The chain uses TRBV7-9 and TRBJ2-3; tentative D call: TRBD2 (7 bases). This CDR3 is 16 amino acids long. The V end was cut by 4 bases, the J end by 2 bases, with 16 bases between. Germline V lookup: CDR1 SEHNR, CDR2 FQNEAQ (reference sequence). The CDR3, as DNA: TGTGCCAGCAGCTGGAGTAGGGGGGGAACCACAGATACGCAGTATTTT. Its protein product is CASSWSRGGTTDTQYF.

This clonotype was detected a few times. The chain employs TRBV11-2 and TRBJ2-1, with 7 bases identical to TRBD2. This CDR3 comprises 16 residues. CDR1 SGHAT and CDR2 FQNNGV come from the germline V gene. V trimming: 2 bases; J trimming: 5 bases; junction bases outside the gene matches: 9. CDR3 nucleotide sequence: TGTGCCAGCAGCTTAATCCCGCGGGAGCTCCACAATGAGCAGTTCTTC. This encodes CASSLIPRELHNEQFF.